The subject of this entry is one TCR beta chain. Looked up from germline, CDR1 is SGHNT and CDR2 is YYREEE (reference sequence). The CDR3 spans 13 residues. The ends lost 4 bases at V and 9 bases at J; junction bases unmatched: 9. Some clones are missing from TCRdb's copy, which holds only in-frame ones; the method was immunoSEQ multiplex PCR. The data contain 75,000 to 100,000 clones, less than 95% of them singletons. The record originates from a study of technical replicates of blood from a handful of donors. This clonotype was sampled from a human donor in good health. The chain carries TRBV5-4 and TRBJ2-5; 7 positions match TRBD2. The sample was T cells isolated from PBMCs. The chain's CDR3 is CASSGGDSEAQYF. The CDR3 DNA is TGTGCCAGCAGCGGGGGGGACTCCGAGGCCCAGTACTTC.